This record concerns one T cell receptor (beta chain) sequence. This clonotype was found many times. Its antigen specificity is not known. Base quality data are lacking; no much larger clone is found one base away. The data were obtained in a study of T cells in Graves' hyperthyroidism and ophthalmopathy (dated by TCRdb to between 2018 and 2021). In the study overall: Peripheral blood was sampled at the time of initial diagnosis, prior to any treatment. TCR Vbeta CDR3 sequencing of 140 or so peripheral blood samples (more than 40 ophthalmopathy, 75 hyperthyroidism and roughly 17 progressor patients) is reported in the paper. The 100 discovery patients were randomly divided into training and test sets at a 7:3 ratio. In over five Graves' hyperthyroidism patients, the study also compared T-cell repertoires from thyroid tissue with T-cell repertoires from blood. To identify TCR V-J signatures that set the groups apart, the researchers used a discovery cohort of 100 patients, made up of 43 with Graves' ophthalmopathy and 55 to 65 with stable Graves' hyperthyroidism. After blood sampling, hyperthyroidism patients were treated with methimazole at a starting dose of 30 mg daily, and ophthalmopathy patients were treated with high-dose intravenous methylprednisolone. An independent validation cohort of under 20 hyperthyroidism patients and 17 patients who later progressed to ophthalmopathy tested prospective prediction of ophthalmopathy. Results and caveats for the whole study, not just this receptor: No statistical method was used to fix the sample size in advance, and group allocation was not hidden from the investigators. Most expanded thyroid clonotypes (frequency above 0.001) were also detected in blood, a finding suggesting that blood repertoires may reflect thyroid immune responses. In validation, progression to ophthalmopathy was predicted by the model with 65% to 71% sensitivity and approximately 78% specificity, a median of around 5.9 months before onset. Ophthalmopathy was separated from stable hyperthyroidism by a 13 V-J signature model, with around 90% sensitivity and just over 81% specificity obtained in cross-validation and 80%/75% obtained in testing.

Amplification of TCR beta CDR3 regions was carried out from RNA transcripts. The TCR CDR3 was subjected to a first round of RT-PCR using the HTBI primer set and the Qiagen OneStep RT-PCR kit. A second multiplex PCR round built the libraries, followed by size selection and purification. The libraries were sequenced on an Illumina HiSeq2000 using paired-end 100 bp reads. Concerning the study's data processing: SOAPnuke was used to process the raw data, removing reads that contained adapters or uncalled bases, had a mean Phred below 15, or lacked an exact match to the constant primer or identifier. COPE v1.2.5 was used to merge the high-quality paired reads, and each unique nucleotide sequence was defined as a clonotype. MiTCR v1.1 was used to align clonotypes to the IMGT TRBV, TRBD and TRBJ reference segments. Analysis was restricted to V-J combinations with a frequency above 0.0001, which covered roughly 99% of repertoires. The TCS score was defined as F50 (clonal expansion) divided by E x V (chaos), with BLOSUM62-based TCRdist calculated between CDR3 peptides within each V-J. Welch's t-statistics and random forest reduced 500 to 650 V-J features to roughly 13, which were used in a naive Bayes classifier (R e1071). TCRdb's own reprocessing of the public reads used fastp at Q25 and MiXCR and kept productive beta chains. When rows share a CDR3 protein, they turn into one entry using the most common DNA and genes. The V and J calls were not made by the authors but by TCRdb's processing. The sample table holds nearly 250,000 distinct CDR3 sequences, of which around 17% were seen once. The ten most abundant clones make up under 35% of the sample.

In the ophthalmopathy patients, disease was moderately to severely active, with a Clinical Activity Score of 3 or more, a NOSPECS grade of 4 or more, and a duration of less than 3 months. Patients with uncontrolled infections, other autoimmune diseases, pregnancy or lactation were excluded. Diagnoses relied on clinical symptoms, serum thyroxine and TRAb, thyroid ultrasound and orbital computed tomography. PBMCs were separated from under 12 ml of fresh peripheral blood using Ficoll-Paque density gradient centrifugation. Trizol reagent was used to extract total RNA, and RNA quality was then checked on an Agilent 2100 Bioanalyzer. Including cysteine and phenylalanine, the CDR3 has 13 amino acids. The kept DNA is CDR3 alone, 39 bases in frame from the first base. Trimming takes 3 bases off V and 5 bases off J; junction bases not matched to a gene: 4. Reading the germline V gene (reference sequence) gives CDR1 DFQATT and CDR2 SNEGSKA.

This TCR derives from a woman aged 18-29 years with Graves' ophthalmopathy. The sample taken for sequencing was blood. This sequence uses TRBV20-1 and TRBJ2-5, with 9 central nucleotides matching TRBD1. The nucleotide sequence reads as follows: TGCAGTGCTAGCACAGGGGGCGAGGAGACCCAGTACTTC. Translated, this is CSASTGGEETQYF.